This T cell receptor beta chain was retrieved from a study of T cells after yellow fever vaccination (dated by TCRdb to 2018 to 2020). In terms of the full investigation: The SMART-Seq v4 Ultra Low Input RNA kit was used to prepare libraries from fractions with low cell numbers. To follow T-cell clones before and after primary and booster YFV17D yellow fever vaccination, bulk TCR alpha and beta repertoires were sequenced over time. Two healthy male donors, one aged 18 to 30 and one aged 30 to 40 years, made up the cohort. Blood was drawn at multiple timepoints before and after primary and secondary immunization, with bulk PBMC replicates and cell subsets isolated. Results and caveats for the whole study, not just this receptor: FACS-sorted repertoires could contain abundant contaminating clonotypes from the bulk population, so computational filtering was required. Because only two donors were included in the study, the extent to which the findings can be generalized is limited. A small share of clonotypes was detected in both CD4 and CD8 compartments, with the overlap likely arising from convergent recombination. Most clones expanded after primary vaccination were re-detected after the booster (almost 97% of CD4 and 88% of CD8), suggesting broad memory maintenance. Compared with the primary T-cell response, the secondary T-cell response was faster but weaker, reaching its peak on day 5 rather than on day 15.

Explained via the paper, the treatment or condition label denotes: live attenuated yellow fever vaccine strain. At each blood-draw timepoint, two biological replicates of bulk PBMCs were collected. PBMCs were isolated from peripheral blood using a standard Ficoll-Paque protocol. TriZol was used to extract RNA from bulk PBMCs, from CD4 and CD8 fractions, and from dextramer-positive and dextramer-negative fractions. A note on this clonotype: There is no known antigen for this receptor. One base away there is no much larger clone; base qualities are not given.

Synthesis of TCR cDNA relied on 5'RACE template switching, a step that introduced a universal primer site along with unique molecular identifiers. Priming for cDNA synthesis came from both the TCR alpha and TCR beta constant segments. Library amplification used two PCR steps, and the second PCR step added sample barcodes and sequencing adapters. Libraries were sequenced on Illumina HiSeq 2500 (2x100 bp) or NovaSeq (2x150 bp). The authors processed their data as follows. Reads were demultiplexed and collapsed into UMI consensus sequences with MIGEC, and V(D)J alignment was performed with MiXCR. Vaccine-responding clonotypes were defined with edgeR using replicate PBMC samples, requiring FDR below 0.01 and a log2 fold change above 5 up to day 15. Bulk clonotypes were assigned CD4 or CD8 identity according to which sequenced CD4 or CD8 repertoire held them at higher abundance. In-frame beta chains were kept once TCRdb had trimmed the public reads at Q25 with fastp and called clones with MiXCR. Every distinct CDR3 protein forms one entry, paired with its most common genes and DNA. These V and J calls originate from TCRdb's pipeline instead of the authors' own analysis. The sample table records about 550,000 distinct CDR3 sequences; 15% to 20% of these occur just once. The ten largest clones represent over 11% of the sample.

The clonotype was recovered from a man aged 30-40 years who received the YFV17D yellow fever vaccine. This specimen was PBMCs, taken 15 days after the yellow fever booster vaccination.

CDR3 loop: CASSLQIADNEQFF. The DNA reads TGCGCCAGCAGCTTGCAGATAGCGGACAATGAGCAGTTCTTC. The sequence links TRBV5-1 to TRBJ2-1, and the D gene may be TRBD2, 6 bases matching. Trimming takes 1 base from V and 5 bases from J, and the germline ends sit 10 bases apart. The CDR3 runs 14 amino acids, cysteine and phenylalanine included. Left in the record is the CDR3 DNA by itself, 42 bases read in frame from the first base. Based on the germline V gene, the CDR1 and CDR2 sequences are SGHRS and YFSETQ. Supplemented by the reference TRBV5-1 and TRBJ2-1 proteins around the CDR3, the complete variable domain is KAGVTQTPRYLIKTRGQQVTLSCSPISGHRSVSWYQQTPGQGLQFLFEYFSETQRNKGNFPGRFSGRQFSNSRSEMNVSTLELGDSALYLCASSLQIADNEQFFGPGTRLTVL.